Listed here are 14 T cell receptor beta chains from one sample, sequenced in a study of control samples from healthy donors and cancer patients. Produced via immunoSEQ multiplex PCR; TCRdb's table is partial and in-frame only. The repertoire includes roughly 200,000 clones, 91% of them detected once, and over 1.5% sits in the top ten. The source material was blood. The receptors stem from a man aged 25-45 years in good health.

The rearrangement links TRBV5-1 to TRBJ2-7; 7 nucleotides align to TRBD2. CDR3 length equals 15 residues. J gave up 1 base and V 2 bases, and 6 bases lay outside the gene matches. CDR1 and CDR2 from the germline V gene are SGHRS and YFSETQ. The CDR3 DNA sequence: TGCGCCAGCAGCTTTCGGACGGGGGGATCCTACGAGCAGTACTTC. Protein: CASSFRTGGSYEQYF. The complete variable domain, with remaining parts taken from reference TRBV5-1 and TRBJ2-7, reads KAGVTQTPRYLIKTRGQQVTLSCSPISGHRSVSWYQQTPGQGLQFLFEYFSETQRNKGNFPGRFSGRQFSNSRSEMNVSTLELGDSALYLCASSFRTGGSYEQYFGPGTRLTVT.

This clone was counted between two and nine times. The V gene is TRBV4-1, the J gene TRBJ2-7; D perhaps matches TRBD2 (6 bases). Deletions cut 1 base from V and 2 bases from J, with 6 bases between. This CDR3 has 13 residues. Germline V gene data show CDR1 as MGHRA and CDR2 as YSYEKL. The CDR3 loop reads CASSQGRAYEQYF. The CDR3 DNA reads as TGCGCCAGCAGCCAAGGGAGGGCCTACGAGCAGTACTTC.

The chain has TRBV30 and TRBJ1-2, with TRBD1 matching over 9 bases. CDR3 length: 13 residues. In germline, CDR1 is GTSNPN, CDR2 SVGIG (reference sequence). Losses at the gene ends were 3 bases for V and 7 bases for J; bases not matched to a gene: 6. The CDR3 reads CAWRVTGGSGYTF. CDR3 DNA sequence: TGTGCCTGGAGGGTAACAGGGGGCAGTGGCTACACCTTC.

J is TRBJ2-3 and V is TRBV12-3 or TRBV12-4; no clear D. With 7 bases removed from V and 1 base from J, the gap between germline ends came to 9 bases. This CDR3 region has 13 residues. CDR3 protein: CASNAMRTDTQYF. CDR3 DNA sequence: TGTGCCAGCAACGCGATGCGCACAGATACGCAGTATTTT.

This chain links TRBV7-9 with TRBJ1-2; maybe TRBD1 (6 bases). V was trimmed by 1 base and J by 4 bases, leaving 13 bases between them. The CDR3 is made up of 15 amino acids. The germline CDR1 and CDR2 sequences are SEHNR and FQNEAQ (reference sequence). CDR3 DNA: TGTGCCAGCAGCTTAGAGGCACAGGGTTCCTATGGCTACACCTTC. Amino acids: CASSLEAQGSYGYTF.

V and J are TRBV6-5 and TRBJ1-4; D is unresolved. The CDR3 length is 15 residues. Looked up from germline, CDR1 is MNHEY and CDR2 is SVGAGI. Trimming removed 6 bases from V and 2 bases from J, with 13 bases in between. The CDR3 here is CASRGLWTTNEKLFF. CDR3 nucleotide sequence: TGTGCCAGCAGGGGCCTTTGGACGACTAATGAAAAACTGTTTTTT.

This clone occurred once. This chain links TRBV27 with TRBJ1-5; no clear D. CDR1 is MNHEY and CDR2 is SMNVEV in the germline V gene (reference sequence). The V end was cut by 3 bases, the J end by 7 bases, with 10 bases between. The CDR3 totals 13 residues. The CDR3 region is CASSFGRTQPQHF. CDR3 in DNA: TGTGCCAGCAGTTTCGGCAGGACCCAGCCCCAGCATTTT.

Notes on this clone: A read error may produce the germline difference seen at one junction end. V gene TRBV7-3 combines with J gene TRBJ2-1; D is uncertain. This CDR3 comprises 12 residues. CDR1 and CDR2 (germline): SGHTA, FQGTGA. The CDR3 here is CASSLTNNEQFF. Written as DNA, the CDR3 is TGTGCCAGCAGCCTAACAAACAATGAGCAGTTCTTC.

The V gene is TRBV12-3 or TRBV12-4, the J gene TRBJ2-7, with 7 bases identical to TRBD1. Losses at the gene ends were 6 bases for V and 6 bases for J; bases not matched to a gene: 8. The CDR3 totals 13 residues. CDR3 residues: CASRTLGQPEQYF. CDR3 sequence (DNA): TGTGCCAGCAGAACCCTGGGACAGCCCGAGCAGTACTTC.

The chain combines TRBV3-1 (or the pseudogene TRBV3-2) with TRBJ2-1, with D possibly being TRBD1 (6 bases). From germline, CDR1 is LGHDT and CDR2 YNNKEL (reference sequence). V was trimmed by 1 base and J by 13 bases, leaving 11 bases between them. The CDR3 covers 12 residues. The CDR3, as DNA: TGTGCCAGCAGCCAAGGGGGGACAACCCAGTTCTTC. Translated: CASSQGGTTQFF.

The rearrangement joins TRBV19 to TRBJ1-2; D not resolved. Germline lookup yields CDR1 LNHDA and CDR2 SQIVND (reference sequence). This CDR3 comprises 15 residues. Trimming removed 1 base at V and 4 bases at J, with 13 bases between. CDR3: CASSIGTADGYGYTF. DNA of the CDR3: TGTGCCAGTAGTATAGGGACGGCTGATGGCTATGGCTACACCTTC.

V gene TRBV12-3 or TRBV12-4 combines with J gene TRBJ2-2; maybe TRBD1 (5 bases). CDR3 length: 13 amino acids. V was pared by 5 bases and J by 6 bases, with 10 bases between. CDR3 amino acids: CASSRQGSGELFF. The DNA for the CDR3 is TGTGCCAGCAGTCGGCAGGGTTCCGGGGAGCTGTTTTTT.

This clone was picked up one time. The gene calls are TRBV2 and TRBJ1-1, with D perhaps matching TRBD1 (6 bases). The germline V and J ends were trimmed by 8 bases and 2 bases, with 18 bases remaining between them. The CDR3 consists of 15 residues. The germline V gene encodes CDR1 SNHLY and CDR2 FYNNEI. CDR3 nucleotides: TGTGCCAGCTGGGCCCAGGGGCTGAAAAACACTGAAGCTTTCTTT. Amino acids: CASWAQGLKNTEAFF.

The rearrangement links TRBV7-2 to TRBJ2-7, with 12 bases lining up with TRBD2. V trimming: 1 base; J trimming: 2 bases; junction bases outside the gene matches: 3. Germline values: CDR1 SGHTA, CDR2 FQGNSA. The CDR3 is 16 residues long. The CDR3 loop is CASSLGGLAGAYEQYF. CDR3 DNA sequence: TGTGCCAGCAGCTTAGGGGGACTAGCGGGTGCCTACGAGCAGTACTTC.